One sample yielded the 25 T cell receptor beta chains listed below, sequenced in a study of T-cell reconstitution after alpha-beta-depleted transplantation in children. Researchers prepared the TCRbeta library using unique molecular identifiers, the study reports. TCRdb fed the PCR reads into MiXCR, producing one record per CDR3 protein. The sample lists around 250,000 distinct CDR3 sequences, 6.5% to 9% occurring once. This specimen was PBMCs, mostly from graft donor cells, taken 180 days after TCRalphabeta/CD19-depleted stem cell transplant. The receptors were sampled from a male patient younger than 18 who had a stem cell transplant for acute lymphoblastic leukemia, so the T cells may come from the graft donor.

This clonotype appeared many times. The rearrangement uses TRBV28 and TRBJ2-3, with 7 bases lining up with TRBD2. Germline V lookup: CDR1 MDHEN, CDR2 SYDVKM. Unmatched junction bases numbered 8, after V lost 6 bases and J lost 5 bases. The CDR3 covers 14 residues. The CDR3 coding sequence is TGTGCCAGCAGCTACTATGCGGGAGTAGATACGCAGTATTTT. Translated, it gives CASSYYAGVDTQYF.

As regards this clonotype: A much bigger clone sits one base away, suggesting this may be a read error. The chain combines TRBV12-3 or TRBV12-4 with TRBJ2-4; no definite D call. There are 14 residues in the CDR3. V was shortened by 4 bases and J by 0 bases, with 7 bases between the two germline ends. The CDR3 DNA sequence: TGTGCCAGCAGTTCCGCACCAGCCAAAAACATTCAGTACTTC. This encodes CASSSAPAKNIQYF.

This clonotype occurred many times. This sequence joins TRBV25-1 and TRBJ1-4, with D possibly matching TRBD1 (6 bases). CDR3 length: 14 residues. Trimming removed 2 bases at V and 3 bases at J, with 7 bases between. Germline assignment: CDR1 MGHDK and CDR2 SYGVNS. CDR3: CASSERTANEKLFF. CDR3 bases: TGTGCCAGCAGTGAAAGGACAGCTAATGAAAAACTGTTTTTT.

This clonotype came up many times. The rearrangement joins TRBV29-1 to TRBJ2-7; D gene uncertain. V was trimmed by 4 bases and J by 1 base, leaving 8 bases between them. Germline loops: CDR1 SQVTM, CDR2 ANQGSEA. The CDR3 is made up of 12 amino acids. The CDR3 nucleotides read TGCAGCGTTGTGGTGGGGTCCTACGAGCAGTACTTC. Encoded protein: CSVVVGSYEQYF.

Many counts were recorded for this clonotype. The chain recombines TRBV5-1 with TRBJ2-7; 13 bases are a match to TRBD2. Trimming removed 4 bases from V and 7 bases from J; junction bases left unmatched: 20. CDR1 and CDR2 from the germline V gene are SGHRS and YFSETQ. The CDR3 consists of 19 residues. CDR3 amino acids: CASSRVVTSGGLLESEQYF. DNA for the CDR3: TGCGCCAGCAGCCGGGTGGTGACTAGCGGGGGGCTACTCGAGAGTGAGCAGTACTTC.

This clonotype appeared many times. The rearrangement links TRBV18 to TRBJ1-1; 7 bases are a match to TRBD1. There are 12 residues in the CDR3. The germline CDR1 and CDR2 sequences are KGHSH and LQKENI. Germline trimming cut 2 bases from V and 8 bases from J; bases unmatched to any gene: 2. CDR3 protein: CASSPRGQEAFF. CDR3 coding DNA: TGTGCCAGCTCACCAAGGGGACAGGAAGCTTTCTTT.

In the case of this clonotype: This could be a read error, since a much larger clone is one nucleotide away. The rearrangement joins TRBV15 to TRBJ2-2; TRBD2 aligns across 7 bases. The CDR3 runs to 12 residues. Germline V lookup: CDR1 LNHNV, CDR2 YYDKDF (reference sequence). V lost 11 bases, J lost 5 bases, and 5 bases stayed unmatched. The DNA for the CDR3 is TGTGCCTCCGCCGGGAGGACCGGGGAGCTGTTTTTT. Amino acid sequence: CASAGRTGELFF. Together with reference TRBV15 and TRBJ2-2, the CDR3 gives the full variable domain: DAMVIQNPRYQVTQFGKPVTLSCSQTLNHNVMYWYQQKSSQAPKLLFHYYDKDFNNEADTPDNFQSRRPNTSFCFLDIRSPGLGDTAMYLCASAGRTGELFFGEGSRLTVL.

This clonotype was seen many times. The chain joins TRBV5-1 to TRBJ2-5; 13 positions match TRBD2. With 8 bases clipped from V and 5 bases from J, the junction kept 9 bases outside the gene matches. Looked up from germline, CDR1 is SGHRS and CDR2 is YFSETQ. This CDR3 is 15 amino acids long. CDR3 DNA: TGCGCCAGTCACACTAGCGGGGGGGCCTTGGAGACCCAGTACTTC. Amino acids: CASHTSGGALETQYF.

This clonotype was seen at least ten times. The chain is built from TRBV2 and TRBJ1-5; 7 nucleotides agree with TRBD1. With V trimmed by 6 bases and J by 5 bases, 7 bases remained unmatched. From germline, CDR1 is SNHLY and CDR2 FYNNEI. The CDR3 runs to 14 residues. The CDR3 DNA sequence: TGTGCCAGCAGAGACAGGGTTTACGATCAGCCCCAGCATTTT. It codes for CASRDRVYDQPQHF.

Regarding this clonotype: A much larger clone lies a single base off, so this may be a read error. This chain links TRBV5-6 with TRBJ1-2; 8 bases line up with TRBD1. Losses at the gene ends were 7 bases for V and 4 bases for J; bases not matched to a gene: 12. This CDR3 has 15 residues. Germline V gene data show CDR1 as SGHDT and CDR2 as YYEEEE. The CDR3 is CASGPRTGLTYGYTF. The CDR3 coding sequence is TGTGCCAGCGGCCCCCGGACAGGGTTGACCTATGGCTACACCTTC.

The sample holds many counts of this clonotype. The rearrangement links TRBV3-1 to TRBJ2-5; 11 positions match TRBD1. Germline lookup yields CDR1 LGHDT and CDR2 YNNKEL (reference sequence). V lost 6 bases to trimming and J lost 4 bases; unmatched junction nucleotides: 13. CDR3 size: 17 residues. The CDR3 coding sequence is TGTGCCAGCAGTCTTTACCAGGGACAGGGGGTTGGAGAGACCCAGTACTTC. Amino acids: CASSLYQGQGVGETQYF.

This clonotype was counted only a few times. The chain joins TRBV12-3 or TRBV12-4 to TRBJ1-1, with 8 bases lining up with TRBD1. V was pared by 2 bases and J by 0 bases, with 11 bases of the junction left unmatched. The CDR3 length is 18 residues. DNA for the CDR3: TGTGCCAGCAGTTTAAACCCGGACAGGGCAGCATTGAACACTGAAGCTTTCTTT. Translated, it gives CASSLNPDRAALNTEAFF.

Comment on this clonotype: A much larger clone sits a single nucleotide away, making a read error possible. The CDR3 ends on some other residue instead of the conserved phenylalanine or tryptophan, so this is likely a read error. This chain uses TRBV6-2 or TRBV6-3 with TRBJ1-2; D may be TRBD1 (6 bases). Germline values: CDR1 MNHEY, CDR2 SVGEGT. The CDR3 is 13 amino acids. Trimming removed 6 bases from V and 3 bases from J, with 11 bases in between. The CDR3 spells CASSHRQDYGYTI. For the CDR3, the DNA is TGTGCCAGCAGCCATAGACAGGACTATGGCTACACCATC.

This clonotype was found many times. CDR3 amino acids: CASSYSGGLVSNQPQHF. Written as DNA, the CDR3 is TGTGCCAGCAGTTACTCCGGAGGGTTGGTAAGCAATCAGCCCCAGCATTTT. The chain carries TRBV6-2 or TRBV6-3 and TRBJ1-5; D gene uncertain. With 0 bases removed from V and 1 base from J, the gap between germline ends came to 13 bases. Looked up from germline, CDR1 is MNHEY and CDR2 is SVGEGT. The CDR3 runs 17 residues.

This clonotype was observed at least ten times. This sequence joins TRBV11-2 and TRBJ2-1; TRBD1 matches at 7 bases. The length of the CDR3 is 15 residues. V was clipped by 3 bases and J by 3 bases; unmatched bases: 5. The V gene's germline CDR1 is SGHAT and CDR2 FQNNGV. This CDR3 reads CASSFMTGYYNEQFF. CDR3 nucleotides: TGTGCCAGCAGCTTCATGACAGGGTACTACAATGAGCAGTTCTTC.

V and J are TRBV7-2 and TRBJ1-1; 7 bases are a match to TRBD1. Germline trimming cut 5 bases from V and 0 bases from J; bases unmatched to any gene: 9. The CDR3 loop spans 16 amino acids. CDR1 and CDR2 (germline): SGHTA, FQGNSA. Here the CDR3 DNA reads TGTGCCAGCAGCCCCAGGGGGACAGTCATGAACACTGAAGCTTTCTTT. As protein: CASSPRGTVMNTEAFF. The full variable domain, with the rest looked up from reference TRBV7-2 and TRBJ1-1, is GAGVSQSPSNKVTEKGKDVELRCDPISGHTALYWYRQSLGQGLEFLIYFQGNSAPDKSGLPSDRFSAERTGGSVSTLTIQRTQQEDSAVYLCASSPRGTVMNTEAFFGQGTRLTVV.

This clonotype has at least ten counts. V gene TRBV28 combines with J gene TRBJ2-3, with 9 bases fitting TRBD2. This CDR3 comprises 13 residues. V shed 3 bases and J 12 bases; nucleotides not matched to a gene: 7. The germline V gene has CDR1 MDHEN and CDR2 SYDVKM. Here the CDR3 reads CASSFLAGSKQYF. CDR3 sequence (DNA): TGTGCCAGCAGTTTCCTAGCGGGGAGCAAACAGTATTTT.

This clonotype showed up many times. V usage is TRBV28 and J usage is TRBJ2-5, with D unclear. The CDR3 is made up of 12 amino acids. Deletions cut 9 bases from V and 7 bases from J, with 15 bases between. The germline V gene has CDR1 MDHEN and CDR2 SYDVKM. As DNA, the CDR3 is TGTGCCAGTGGGTTGGGGTCTTCGACCCAGTACTTC. Amino acid sequence: CASGLGSSTQYF.

In its sample, this clonotype was seen many times. CDR3 protein: CAIGSGSGAGELFF. CDR3 bases: TGTGCCATCGGTAGCGGGAGTGGCGCCGGGGAGCTGTTTTTT. This chain uses TRBV10-3 with TRBJ2-2, with 9 bases identical to TRBD2. Germline CDR1 reads ENHRY; CDR2 reads SYGVKD. The CDR3 spans 14 residues. The ends lost 8 bases at V and 6 bases at J; junction bases unmatched: 7.

This clonotype was detected many times. The chain joins TRBV7-9 to TRBJ2-3, with 10 bases identical to TRBD1. Germline loops: CDR1 SEHNR, CDR2 FQNEAQ (reference sequence). There are 14 residues in the CDR3. V lost 10 bases and J lost 1; bases outside the gene matches: 5. The CDR3 coding sequence is TGTGCCATTTCCGGACAGGGGGGCACAGATACGCAGTATTTT. Its translation is CAISGQGGTDTQYF.

The sample holds many counts of this clonotype. CDR3 sequence: CASSPRRDEQYF. The CDR3, as DNA: TGTGCCAGCAGCCCTCGGCGAGACGAGCAGTACTTC. V is TRBV12-3 or TRBV12-4 and J is TRBJ2-7, with unresolved D. V was trimmed by 6 bases and J by 5 bases, leaving 11 bases between them. The CDR3 extends over 12 amino acids.

This clonotype was seen ten or more times. V is TRBV20-1 and J is TRBJ1-2; TRBD1 might be the D (6 bases). The germline gives CDR1 DFQATT, CDR2 SNEGSKA (reference sequence). The CDR3 consists of 12 residues. V dropped 5 bases and J dropped 8 bases, with 15 bases sitting between them. In DNA form, the CDR3 reads TGCAGTGCTTCAGGACAGCCGGGCGGCTACACCTTC. Amino acids: CSASGQPGGYTF.

This clonotype appeared many times. CDR3 nucleotides: TGTGCCAGCAGTCCCCTACAGCCTCTTACCGGGGAGCTGTTTTTT. Its translation: CASSPLQPLTGELFF. This chain connects TRBV12-3 or TRBV12-4 to TRBJ2-2; D call uncertain. The CDR3 consists of 15 residues. Trimming took off 5 bases at V and 5 bases at J, with 15 bases between the two ends.

V gene TRBV5-1 combines with J gene TRBJ2-7; 8 nucleotides match TRBD2. Trimming took 5 bases from V and 3 from J; bases not matched to a gene: 7. CDR3 length: 14 amino acids. Germline CDR1 SGHRS, CDR2 YFSETQ. The CDR3 coding sequence is TGCGCCAGCAGGACTAGCGACTCCTACTACGAGCAGTACTTC. Translated, it gives CASRTSDSYYEQYF.

This clonotype was counted ten times or more. The chain employs TRBV18 and TRBJ2-6; 9 bases are shared with TRBD1. This CDR3 spans 21 amino acids. The V gene's germline CDR1 is KGHSH and CDR2 LQKENI. The V segment lost 3 bases and the J segment 0 bases; nucleotides outside the gene matches: 15. The CDR3 loop reads CASSPPMKGQGPLSGANVLTF. The CDR3 DNA is TGTGCCAGCTCACCCCCGATGAAGGGACAGGGACCCCTCTCTGGGGCCAACGTCCTGACTTTC.